These 3 T cell receptor beta chains originate from one sample sequenced in a study of shared clonotypes between healthy human individuals. TCRdb's copy holds only in-frame clones and misses some; the assay was immunoSEQ multiplex PCR. The profile shows around 1.4 million clones, 98% of them singletons. Material: naive CD4+ T cells sorted from blood. Stated subset: CD45RA+ positively selected. The origin of the receptors is a man in his thirties or forties in good health.

The gene calls are TRBV7-2 and TRBJ1-1; D gene uncertain. The V gene's germline CDR1 is SGHTA and CDR2 FQGNSA. The V end lost 8 bases, the J end lost 4 bases, and 11 bases lay between the germline ends. This CDR3 region has 12 residues. CDR3 amino acids: CASDQTGTEAFF. The CDR3 DNA reads as TGTGCCAGCGACCAAACCGGCACTGAAGCTTTCTTT.

The chain recombines TRBV6-1 with TRBJ2-3; D not resolved. The germline V and J ends were trimmed by 4 bases and 6 bases, with 17 bases remaining between them. This CDR3 has 15 residues. CDR1 and CDR2 (germline): MNHNS, SASEGT. The CDR3 protein is CASSGHQSVYDTQYF. Here the CDR3 DNA reads TGTGCCAGCAGTGGACATCAGTCCGTCTACGATACGCAGTATTTT.

V usage is TRBV15 and J usage is TRBJ2-2; possibly TRBD2 for D (5 bases). The ends were cut back, 0 bases at V and 7 bases at J, with 12 bases in the middle. In germline, CDR1 is LNHNV, CDR2 YYDKDF (reference sequence). This CDR3 has 15 residues. CDR3 bases: TGTGCCACCAGCAGAGAAGTACTAGGAGGCGGGGAGCTGTTTTTT. Protein product: CATSREVLGGGELFF.